The clone carrying this T cell receptor (beta chain) was picked up a small number of times. The data were obtained in a study of cytomegalovirus exposure and HLA in healthy donors. The PCR ran on 60 Vbeta and 13 Jbeta primers. Only in-frame clones appear in the TCRdb table, and some are missing; sequencing was by immunoSEQ multiplex PCR. Among about 130,000 clones, about 10% were seen once, and the ten largest hold approximately 4.4%. The junction had 4 bases not matched to a gene; V was cut back by 6 bases and J by 6 bases. The CDR3 has 12 amino acids. Germline values: CDR1 MNHNS, CDR2 SASEGT. The rearrangement uses TRBV6-1 and TRBJ2-7, with 8 bases lining up with TRBD1. The sample comprised PBMCs. The sequence was collected from a young woman in good health and CMV-seropositive. CDR3 coding DNA: TGTGCCAGCAGGGTCACAGGGGGCGAGCAGTACTTC. It codes for CASRVTGGEQYF.